These 7 T cell receptor beta chains share one sample of origin, sequenced in a study of PD-1 blockade in classical Hodgkin lymphoma. Produced via immunoSEQ multiplex PCR; TCRdb's table is partial and in-frame only. In the table there are roughly 52,000 clones, approximately 86% of which are singletons. Time point specified: cycle 4 day 1 (C4D1), after more than 5 weeks of nivolumab. No patient escaped relapse after autologous stem cell transplantation, and brentuximab vedotin exposure varied. The material sequenced was peripheral blood mononuclear cells (PBMCs), taken before the fourth cycle of nivolumab. All receptors derive from a human donor with classical Hodgkin lymphoma.

The chain uses TRBV19 and TRBJ2-3, with D possibly matching TRBD2 (6 bases). Trimming shortened V by 9 bases and J by 3 bases, and 13 bases separated the two germline ends. CDR1 is LNHDA, CDR2 SQIVND, per germline (reference sequence). CDR3 length equals 13 residues. CDR3 nucleotides: TGTGCCAGCTGGGGGGTTAGTACAGATACGCAGTATTTT. It encodes CASWGVSTDTQYF.

V usage is TRBV4-2 and J usage is TRBJ1-4, with 8 positions matching TRBD1. Trimming took 1 base from V and 0 from J; bases not matched to a gene: 1. The CDR3 contains 16 residues. The V gene's germline CDR1 is LGHNA and CDR2 YNFKEQ. CDR3 DNA: TGTGCCAGCAGCCAAGGGACAGGGACAACTAATGAAAAACTGTTTTTT. Its protein product is CASSQGTGTTNEKLFF.

The J gene is TRBJ1-2, the V gene TRBV7-9; TRBD1 aligns across 10 bases. Per germline, CDR1 SEHNR and CDR2 FQNEAQ (reference sequence). Trimming took 4 bases from V and 5 from J; bases not matched to a gene: 7. The length of the CDR3 is 15 residues. CDR3 residues: CASSSWTGGDYGYTF. The CDR3 DNA is TGTGCCAGCAGCTCCTGGACAGGGGGGGATTATGGCTACACCTTC.

The genes are TRBV6-4 and TRBJ1-1; D remains unclear. Germline loops: CDR1 MRHNA, CDR2 SNTAGT. Trimming shortened V by 6 bases and J by 4 bases, and 12 bases separated the two germline ends. The CDR3 extends over 13 amino acids. The DNA for the CDR3 is TGTGCCAGCAGACGGAAGGACGTCACTGAAGCTTTCTTT. Its translation is CASRRKDVTEAFF.

The rearrangement links TRBV29-1 to TRBJ2-7, with unresolved D. The CDR3 has 11 residues. Trimming pared 7 bases from V and 5 bases from J, leaving 12 bases between. Germline lookup yields CDR1 SQVTM and CDR2 ANQGSEA. This chain's CDR3 is CSAMDGNEQYF. The CDR3 coding sequence is TGCAGCGCCATGGACGGTAACGAGCAGTACTTC.

The genes are TRBV11-2 and TRBJ2-3, with TRBD2 matching over 7 bases. CDR3 size: 13 residues. Trimming at V came to 8 bases and at J to 1 base, leaving 3 bases not matched to a gene. Germline CDR1 reads SGHAT; CDR2 reads FQNNGV. CDR3 amino acids: CASLAGGTDTQYF. CDR3 nucleotide sequence: TGTGCCAGCCTGGCGGGGGGCACAGATACGCAGTATTTT. Combining the CDR3 with reference TRBV11-2 and TRBJ2-3 gives the whole variable domain EAGVAQSPRYKIIEKRQSVAFWCNPISGHATLYWYQQILGQGPKLLIQFQNNGVVDDSQLPKDRFSAERLKGVDSTLKIQPAKLEDSAVYLCASLAGGTDTQYFGPGTRLTVL.

The chain couples TRBV6-5 to TRBJ2-7, with D perhaps given as TRBD1 or TRBD2 (5 bases each). This CDR3 has 14 residues. Germline CDR1 is MNHEY and CDR2 is SVGAGI. The V end lost 6 bases, the J end lost 6 bases, and 18 bases lay between the germline ends. CDR3 DNA: TGTGCCAGCAGCCTCTCCCTCTGGGGGTCCGAGCAGTACTTC. This encodes CASSLSLWGSEQYF.